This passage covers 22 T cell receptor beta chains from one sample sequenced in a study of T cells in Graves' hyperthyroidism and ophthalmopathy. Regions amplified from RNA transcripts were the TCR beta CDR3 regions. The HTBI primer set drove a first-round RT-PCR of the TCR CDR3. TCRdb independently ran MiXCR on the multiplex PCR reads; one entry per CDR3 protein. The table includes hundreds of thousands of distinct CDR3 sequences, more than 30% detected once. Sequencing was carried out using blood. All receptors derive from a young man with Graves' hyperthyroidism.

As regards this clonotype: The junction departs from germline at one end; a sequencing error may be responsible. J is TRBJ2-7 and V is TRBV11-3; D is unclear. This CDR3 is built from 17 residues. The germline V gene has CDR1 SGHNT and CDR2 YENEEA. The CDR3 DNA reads TGTGCCAGCAGCTTTTTGGTTGTTCCTGGGCAGAACTACGAACAGTACTTC. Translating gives CASSFLVVPGQNYEQYF.

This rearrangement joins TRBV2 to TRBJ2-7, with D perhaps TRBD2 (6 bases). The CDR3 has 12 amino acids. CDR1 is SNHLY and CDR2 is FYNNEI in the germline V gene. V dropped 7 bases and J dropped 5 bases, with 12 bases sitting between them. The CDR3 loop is CASTGDPHEQYF. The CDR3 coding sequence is TGTGCCAGCACGGGGGACCCCCACGAGCAGTACTTC.

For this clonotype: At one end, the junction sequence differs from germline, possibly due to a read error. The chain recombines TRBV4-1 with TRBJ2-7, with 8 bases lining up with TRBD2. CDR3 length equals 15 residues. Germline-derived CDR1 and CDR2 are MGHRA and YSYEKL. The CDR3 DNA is TGTGCCAGCAGCTTGGACTTCGGGGGGGCCTACGAGCAGTACTTC. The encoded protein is CASSLDFGGAYEQYF.

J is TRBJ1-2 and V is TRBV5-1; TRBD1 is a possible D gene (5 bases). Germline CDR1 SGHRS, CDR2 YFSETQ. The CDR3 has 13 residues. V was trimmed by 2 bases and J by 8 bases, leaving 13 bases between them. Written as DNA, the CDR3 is TGCGCCAGCAGCTTCGAGGGGCCAGCGGGCTACACCTTC. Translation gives CASSFEGPAGYTF.

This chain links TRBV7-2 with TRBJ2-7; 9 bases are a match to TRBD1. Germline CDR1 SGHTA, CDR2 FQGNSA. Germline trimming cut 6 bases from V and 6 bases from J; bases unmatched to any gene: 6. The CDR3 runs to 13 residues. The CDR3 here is CASRIGTGPEQYF. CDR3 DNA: TGTGCCAGCAGAATCGGGACAGGGCCCGAGCAGTACTTC.

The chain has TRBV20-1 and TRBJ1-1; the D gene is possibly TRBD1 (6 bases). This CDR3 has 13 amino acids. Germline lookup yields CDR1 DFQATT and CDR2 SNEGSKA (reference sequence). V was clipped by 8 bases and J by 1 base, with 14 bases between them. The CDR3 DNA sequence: TGCAGTTTACCTGACAGGACGAACACTGAAGCTTTCTTT. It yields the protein CSLPDRTNTEAFF.

CDR3 sequence reads: CASIGTGRTGAYEQYF. CDR3 DNA sequence: TGTGCCAGCATTGGTACGGGGCGGACAGGAGCCTACGAGCAGTACTTC. The chain couples TRBV6-5 to TRBJ2-7, with 7 bases matching TRBD1. The germline V gene encodes CDR1 MNHEY and CDR2 SVGAGI. This CDR3 region has 16 residues. J lost 2 bases, V lost 7 bases, and 14 bases had no gene match.

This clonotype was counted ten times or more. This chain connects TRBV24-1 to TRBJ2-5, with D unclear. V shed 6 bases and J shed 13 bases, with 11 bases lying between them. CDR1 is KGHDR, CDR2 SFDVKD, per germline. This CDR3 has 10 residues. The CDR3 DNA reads TGTGCCACCAGTTTTCCGGATTGGTACTTC. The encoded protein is CATSFPDWYF.

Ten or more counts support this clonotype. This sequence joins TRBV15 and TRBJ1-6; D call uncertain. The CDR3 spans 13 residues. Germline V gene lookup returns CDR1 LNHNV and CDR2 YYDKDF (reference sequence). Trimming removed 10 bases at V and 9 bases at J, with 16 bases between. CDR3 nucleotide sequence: TGTGCCATTTCGGACCAGCGAAGTTCACCCCTCCACTTT. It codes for CAISDQRSSPLHF.

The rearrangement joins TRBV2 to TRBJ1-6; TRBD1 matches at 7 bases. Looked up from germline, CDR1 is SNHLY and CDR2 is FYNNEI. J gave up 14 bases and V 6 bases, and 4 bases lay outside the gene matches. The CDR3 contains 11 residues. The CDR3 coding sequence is TGTGCCAGCAGCCCTGGACAGGCCCTCCACTTT. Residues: CASSPGQALHF.

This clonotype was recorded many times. CDR3 DNA: TGTGCCAGCGATGTGGGGGTGGGGCAAGAGACCCAGTACTTC. Its protein product is CASDVGVGQETQYF. The chain joins TRBV2 to TRBJ2-5; D possibly uses TRBD1 or TRBD2 (5 bases each). CDR1 and CDR2 (germline): SNHLY, FYNNEI. V lost 8 bases and J 2 bases, leaving 15 bases between the germline ends. This CDR3 spans 14 amino acids. Variable domain in full (rest from reference TRBV2 and TRBJ2-5): EPEVTQTPSHQVTQMGQEVILRCVPISNHLYFYWYRQILGQKVEFLVSFYNNEISEKSEIFDDQFSVERPDGSNFTLKIRSTKLEDSAMYFCASDVGVGQETQYFGPGTRLLVL.

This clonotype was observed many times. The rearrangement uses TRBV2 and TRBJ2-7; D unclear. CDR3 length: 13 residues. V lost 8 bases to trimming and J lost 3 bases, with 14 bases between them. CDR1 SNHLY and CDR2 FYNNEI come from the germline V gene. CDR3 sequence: CASGLVFIYEQYF. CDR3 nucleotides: TGTGCCAGCGGGTTAGTCTTCATCTACGAGCAGTACTTC.

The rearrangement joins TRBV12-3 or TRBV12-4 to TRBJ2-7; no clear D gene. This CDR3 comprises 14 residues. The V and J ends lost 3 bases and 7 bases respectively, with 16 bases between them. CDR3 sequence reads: CASSFVGWVGEQYF. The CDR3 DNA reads TGTGCCAGCAGTTTTGTCGGGTGGGTCGGGGAGCAGTACTTC.

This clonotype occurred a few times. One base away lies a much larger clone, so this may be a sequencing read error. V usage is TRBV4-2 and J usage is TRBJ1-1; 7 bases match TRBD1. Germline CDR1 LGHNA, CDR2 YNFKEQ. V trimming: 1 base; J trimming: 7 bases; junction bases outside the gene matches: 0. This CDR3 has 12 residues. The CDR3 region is CASSQGDSEAFF. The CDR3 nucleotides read TGTGCCAGCAGCCAAGGGGACAGTGAAGCTTTCTTT.

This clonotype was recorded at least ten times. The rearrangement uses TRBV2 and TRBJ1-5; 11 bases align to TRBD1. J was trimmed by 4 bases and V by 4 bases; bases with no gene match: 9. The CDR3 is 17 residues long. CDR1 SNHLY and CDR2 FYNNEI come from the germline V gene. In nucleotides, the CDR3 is TGTGCCAGCAGTGGGGGACAGGGGGTTTTGGAGAATCAGCCCCAGCATTTT. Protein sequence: CASSGGQGVLENQPQHF.

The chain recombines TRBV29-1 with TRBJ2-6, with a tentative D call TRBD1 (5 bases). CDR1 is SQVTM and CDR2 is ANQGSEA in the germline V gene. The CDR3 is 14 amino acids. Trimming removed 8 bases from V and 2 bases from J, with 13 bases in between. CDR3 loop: CSLDARAGANVLTF. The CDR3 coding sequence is TGCAGCTTGGACGCCAGGGCTGGGGCCAACGTCCTGACTTTC.

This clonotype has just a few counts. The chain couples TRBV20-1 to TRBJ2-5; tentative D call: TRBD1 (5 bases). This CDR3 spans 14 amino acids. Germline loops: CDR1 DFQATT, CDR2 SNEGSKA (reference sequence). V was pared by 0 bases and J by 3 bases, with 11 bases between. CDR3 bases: TGCAGTGCTAGAGACCTAGACAGAGAAGAGACCCAGTACTTC. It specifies CSARDLDREETQYF.

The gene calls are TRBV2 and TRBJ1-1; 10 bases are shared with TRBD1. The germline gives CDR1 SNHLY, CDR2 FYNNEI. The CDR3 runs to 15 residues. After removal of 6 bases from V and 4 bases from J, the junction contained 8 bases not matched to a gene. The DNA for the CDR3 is TGTGCCAGCAGGATGAGACAGGGGGCTGGCACTGAAGCTTTCTTT. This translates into CASRMRQGAGTEAFF.

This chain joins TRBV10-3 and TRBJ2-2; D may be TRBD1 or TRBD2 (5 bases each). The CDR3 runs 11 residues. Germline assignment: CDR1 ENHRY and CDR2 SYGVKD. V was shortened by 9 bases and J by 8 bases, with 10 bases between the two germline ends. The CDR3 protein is CAIRRTGELFF. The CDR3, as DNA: TGTGCCATTAGGAGGACAGGGGAGCTGTTTTTT.

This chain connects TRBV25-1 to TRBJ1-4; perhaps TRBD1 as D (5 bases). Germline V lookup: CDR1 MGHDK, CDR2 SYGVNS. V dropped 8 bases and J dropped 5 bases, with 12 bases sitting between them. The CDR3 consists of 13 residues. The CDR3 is CASLWQGNEKLFF. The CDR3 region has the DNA TGTGCCAGCTTATGGCAGGGAAATGAAAAACTGTTTTTT.

The CDR3 is CSVVRGPNTEAFF. CDR3 coding DNA: TGCAGCGTTGTCAGGGGCCCGAACACTGAAGCTTTCTTT. V usage is TRBV29-1 and J usage is TRBJ1-1; D is possibly TRBD1 (6 bases). The CDR3 extends over 13 amino acids. Germline V gene sequence: CDR1 SQVTM, CDR2 ANQGSEA. The V and J ends lost 4 bases and 1 base respectively, with 10 bases between them.

CDR3 residues: CAISLASSSYNEQFF. The CDR3 coding sequence is TGTGCCATCAGCTTAGCTTCTAGCTCCTACAATGAGCAGTTCTTC. V gene TRBV10-3 combines with J gene TRBJ2-1; D is unresolved. This CDR3 has 15 amino acids. Germline CDR1 and CDR2: ENHRY and SYGVKD. Trimming left V 6 bases short and J 0 bases short, with 12 bases between.